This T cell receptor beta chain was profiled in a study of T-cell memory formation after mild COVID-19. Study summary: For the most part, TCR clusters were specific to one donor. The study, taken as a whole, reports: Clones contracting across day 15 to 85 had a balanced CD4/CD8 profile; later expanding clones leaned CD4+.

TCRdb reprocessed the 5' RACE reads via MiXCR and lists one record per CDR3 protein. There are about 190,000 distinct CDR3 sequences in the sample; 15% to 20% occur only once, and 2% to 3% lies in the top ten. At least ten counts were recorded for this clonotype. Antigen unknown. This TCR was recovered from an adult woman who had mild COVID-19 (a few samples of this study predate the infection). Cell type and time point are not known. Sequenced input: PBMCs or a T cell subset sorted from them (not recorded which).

CDR3 sequence (DNA): TGTGCCAGCAGTTCAATAGGCCCAGAGACCCAGTACTTC. Translated: CASSSIGPETQYF. The gene calls are TRBV12-3 or TRBV12-4 and TRBJ2-5, with D unclear. The V end lost 4 bases, the J end lost 4 bases, and 10 bases lay between the germline ends. The length of the CDR3 is 13 residues.